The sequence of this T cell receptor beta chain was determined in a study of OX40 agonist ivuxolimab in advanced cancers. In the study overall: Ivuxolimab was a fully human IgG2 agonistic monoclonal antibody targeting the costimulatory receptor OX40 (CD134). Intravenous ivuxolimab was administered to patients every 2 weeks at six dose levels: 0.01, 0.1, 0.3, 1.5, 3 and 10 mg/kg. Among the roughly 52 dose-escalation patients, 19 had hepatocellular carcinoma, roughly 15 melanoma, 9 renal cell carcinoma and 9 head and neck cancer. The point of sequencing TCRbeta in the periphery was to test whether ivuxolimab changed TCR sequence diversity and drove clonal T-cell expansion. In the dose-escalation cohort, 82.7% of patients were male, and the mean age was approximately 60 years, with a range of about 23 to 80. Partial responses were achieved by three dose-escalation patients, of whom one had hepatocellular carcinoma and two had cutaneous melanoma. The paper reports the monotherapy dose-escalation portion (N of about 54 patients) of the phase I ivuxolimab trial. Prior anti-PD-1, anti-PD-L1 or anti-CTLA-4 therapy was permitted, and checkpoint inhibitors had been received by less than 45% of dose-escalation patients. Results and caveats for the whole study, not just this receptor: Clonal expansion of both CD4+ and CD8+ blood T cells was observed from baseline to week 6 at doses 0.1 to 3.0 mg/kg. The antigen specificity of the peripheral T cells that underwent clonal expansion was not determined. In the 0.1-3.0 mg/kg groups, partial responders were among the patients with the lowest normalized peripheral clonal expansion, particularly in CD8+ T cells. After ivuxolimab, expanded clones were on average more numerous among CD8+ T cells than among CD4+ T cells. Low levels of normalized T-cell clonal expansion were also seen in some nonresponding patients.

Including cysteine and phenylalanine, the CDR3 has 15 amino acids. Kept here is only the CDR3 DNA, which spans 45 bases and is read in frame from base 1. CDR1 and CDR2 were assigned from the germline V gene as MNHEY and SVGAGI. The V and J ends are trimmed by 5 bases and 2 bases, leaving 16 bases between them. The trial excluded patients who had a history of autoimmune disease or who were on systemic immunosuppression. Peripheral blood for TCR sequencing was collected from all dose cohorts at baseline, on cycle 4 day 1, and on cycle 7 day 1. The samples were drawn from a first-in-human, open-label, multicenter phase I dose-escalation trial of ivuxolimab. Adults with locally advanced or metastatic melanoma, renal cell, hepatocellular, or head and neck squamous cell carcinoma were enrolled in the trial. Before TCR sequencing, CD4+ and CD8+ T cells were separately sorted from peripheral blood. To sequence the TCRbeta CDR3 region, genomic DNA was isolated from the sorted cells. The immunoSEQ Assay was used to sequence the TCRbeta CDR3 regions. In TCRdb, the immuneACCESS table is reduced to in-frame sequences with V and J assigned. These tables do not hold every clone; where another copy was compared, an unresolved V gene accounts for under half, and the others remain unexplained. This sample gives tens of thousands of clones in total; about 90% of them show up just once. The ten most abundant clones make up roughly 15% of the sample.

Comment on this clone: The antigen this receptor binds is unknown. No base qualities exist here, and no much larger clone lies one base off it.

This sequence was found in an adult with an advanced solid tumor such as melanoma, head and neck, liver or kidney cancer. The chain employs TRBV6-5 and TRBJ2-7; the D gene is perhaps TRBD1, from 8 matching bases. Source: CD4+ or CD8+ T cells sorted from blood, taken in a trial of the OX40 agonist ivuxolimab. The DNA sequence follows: TGTGCCAGCAGTCAACAGGGGGGGTTTCCCTACGAGCAGTACTTC. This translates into CASSQQGGFPYEQYF.